A selection of T cell receptor beta chains follows, all from one sample in a study of cytotoxic CD8 clonotypes in ibrutinib-treated CLL. Sequencing was performed with immunoSEQ multiplex PCR; in TCRdb, only in-frame clones are kept and a portion is missing. The sample contains 90,000 to 100,000 clones, 60% to 80% of which appear only once. Sequences were derived from PBMCs, sampled after 12 months of ibrutinib treatment. The receptors shown here come from a human donor with chronic lymphocytic leukemia. The CDR3 runs from the conserved cysteine through the conserved F or W.

V	J	CDR3
TRBV7-2	TRBJ1-6	CASSLGLDRAAHSPLHF
TRBV19	TRBJ2-6	CASSIGTAGANVLTF
TRBV10-1	TRBJ1-5	CASTHQPQHF
TRBV27	TRBJ2-6	CASSRDRVRGANVLTF
TRBV11-3	TRBJ2-3	CASSSPAGGTDTQYF
TRBV19	TRBJ1-2	CASTEQGTGGYTF
TRBV19	TRBJ2-7	CASKVTGGMNEQYF
TRBV6-4	TRBJ2-1	CASSETSGGASKQFF
TRBV7-3	TRBJ1-4	CASSPGQSQNEKLFF
TRBV2	TRBJ1-6	CASAKTNSPLHF
TRBV4-2	TRBJ2-7	CASSPNGGLTYEQYF
TRBV7-2	TRBJ2-7	CASSLQHDGRYEQYF
TRBV7-9	TRBJ2-7	CASSLVSGGDYEQYF
TRBV7-9	TRBJ1-6	CASSLRSLGNSPLHF
TRBV18	TRBJ2-5	CASSPPSTSQKTQYF
TRBV11-3	TRBJ2-2	CASSSGAGELFF
TRBV9	TRBJ2-5	CASSPSGGWETQYF
TRBV6-4	TRBJ2-7	CASSDEGQPYEQYF
TRBV6-1	TRBJ2-2	CASAKQGASGELFF
TRBV5-1	TRBJ1-5	CASSLTGGYNQPQHF
TRBV19	TRBJ2-5	CASSEWNEETQYF
TRBV19	TRBJ1-3	CASSPTGSSGNTIYF
TRBV14	TRBJ2-1	CASSQDPRVSSGSNEQFF
TRBV23-1	TRBJ1-1	CASSRQRDRVNTEAFF
TRBV7-9	TRBJ2-2	CASSLGTVAGELFF
TRBV10-3	TRBJ1-4	CAVSGPTNEKLFF
TRBV13	TRBJ2-3	CASSFTSGGAGRSDTQYF